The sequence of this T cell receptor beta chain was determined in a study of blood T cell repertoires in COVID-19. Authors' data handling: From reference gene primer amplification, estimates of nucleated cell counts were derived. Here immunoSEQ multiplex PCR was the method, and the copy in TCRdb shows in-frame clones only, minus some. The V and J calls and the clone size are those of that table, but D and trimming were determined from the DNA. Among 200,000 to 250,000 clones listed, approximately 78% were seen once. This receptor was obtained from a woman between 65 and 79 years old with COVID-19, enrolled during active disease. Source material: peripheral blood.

Written as DNA, the CDR3 is TGTGCCAGCAGTTTTTACCGGGGGACTAGCGGGAGCGGTTATGAGCAGTTCTTC. It encodes CASSFYRGTSGSGYEQFF. The chain has TRBV27 and TRBJ2-1; the match to TRBD2 covers 14 bases. The CDR3 runs 18 residues. Trimming at V came to 3 bases and at J to 8 bases, leaving 12 bases not matched to a gene. CDR1 and CDR2 from the germline V gene are MNHEY and SMNVEV (reference sequence).